Sequencing of this T cell receptor beta chain was carried out in a study of beta chain features in type 1 diabetes. Study-wide findings and caveats: HLA effects on TCRB rearrangement stayed unresolved here. Insertions were fewer and deletions more numerous at VDJ junctions in type 1 diabetes patients. Shorter TCRB CDR3s, moderately but significantly so, marked every one of the four CD4+ subsets in Type 1 diabetes patients. Compared with healthy donors, patients appeared to share more similar naive, central memory and regulatory TCRB repertoires.

Sampling consisted of one heparinised blood draw per donor, averaging approximately 120 mL. As every portion of the isolated RNA was reverse transcribed, the sequencing read expressed TCRB transcripts. The data were produced by immunoSEQ multiplex PCR, yet TCRdb's version contains in-frame clones alone and is incomplete. The table records 150,000 to 200,000 clones, more than 60% of them present only once. From germline, CDR1 is GTSNPN and CDR2 SVGIG (reference sequence). CDR3 size: 11 residues. V shed 0 bases and J shed 7 bases, with 6 bases lying between them. The sample holds a few counts of this clone. Its antigen is undetermined.

The sample comprised naive CD4+ T cells from blood. The rearrangement joins TRBV30 to TRBJ1-2; the D is unclear. The sequence derives from a man aged 25-45 years with type 1 diabetes. The CDR3 coding sequence is TGTGCCTGGAGTGTGGGGATTGGCTACACCTTC. It specifies CAWSVGIGYTF.